The next 13 T cell receptor beta chains were all read from a single sample in a study of shared clonotypes between healthy human individuals. Only in-frame clones appear in the TCRdb table, and some are missing; sequencing was by immunoSEQ multiplex PCR. Found here are approximately 2.5 million clones, approximately 94% of them singletons; the top ten hold about 0.38%. The sample consisted of naive CD4+ T cells from PBMCs. Noted subset: CD45RA+ positively selected. The receptors were sampled from a man aged 18 to 30 in good health. Some clones in this sample may be carry-over from other donors' samples.

J is TRBJ1-4 and V is TRBV2; the D is unclear. The V and J ends lost 4 bases and 4 bases respectively, with 10 bases between them. The CDR3 runs to 14 residues. Germline CDR1 reads SNHLY; CDR2 reads FYNNEI. CDR3 loop: CASSALSRNEKLFF. The CDR3, as DNA: TGTGCCAGCAGTGCCTTAAGCCGTAATGAAAAACTGTTTTTT.

This clone was picked up one time. CDR3 in amino acids: CASSGGVNTEAFF. The CDR3 bases are TGTGCCAGCAGCGGGGGGGTGAACACTGAAGCTTTCTTT. This sequence joins TRBV7-2 and TRBJ1-1; D might be TRBD1 (5 bases). The CDR3 has 13 amino acids. Germline values: CDR1 SGHTA, CDR2 FQGNSA. V lost 5 bases, J lost 0 bases, and 7 bases lay in between.

The chain is built from TRBV7-9 and TRBJ2-7; TRBD1 agrees at 8 bases. V lost 3 bases and J lost 2; bases outside the gene matches: 15. The CDR3 runs to 18 residues. The germline V gene has CDR1 SEHNR and CDR2 FQNEAQ (reference sequence). The CDR3, as DNA: TGTGCCAGCAGCTTCCATTTATTAACCCAGGGGGCCACCTACGAGCAGTACTTC. It codes for CASSFHLLTQGATYEQYF.

On this clone itself: Other nucleotide sequences from this sample produce the same CDR3. This sequence joins TRBV7-9 and TRBJ2-7; a weak D match, TRBD1 (6 bases). V lost 1 base, J lost 1 base, and 8 bases lay in between. CDR1 and CDR2 (germline): SEHNR, FQNEAQ (reference sequence). This CDR3 comprises 14 residues. Written as DNA, the CDR3 is TGTGCCAGCAGCTTAGTGGGGACATCCTACGAGCAGTACTTC. As protein: CASSLVGTSYEQYF. The variable domain in full, completed from reference TRBV7-9 and TRBJ2-7, reads DTGVSQNPRHKITKRGQNVTFRCDPISEHNRLYWYRQTLGQGPEFLTYFQNEAQLEKSRLLSDRFSAERPKGSFSTLEIQRTEQGDSAMYLCASSLVGTSYEQYFGPGTRLTVT.

The chain is built from TRBV9 and TRBJ2-1; D possibly corresponds to TRBD1 (5 bases). This CDR3 spans 14 amino acids. Trimming removed 6 bases at V and 2 bases at J, with 12 bases between. Germline CDR1 is SGDLS and CDR2 is YYNGEE. The CDR3 sequence: CASTPGIPYNEQFF. In nucleotides, the CDR3 is TGTGCCAGCACTCCAGGGATACCCTACAATGAGCAGTTCTTC.

On this clone itself: The sample has other DNA sequences that encode this CDR3 too. This sequence joins TRBV10-3 and TRBJ1-1; TRBD1 is a possible D gene (6 bases). Trimming cost V 0 bases and J 2 bases, with 10 bases left between them. CDR1 is ENHRY, CDR2 SYGVKD, per germline. The CDR3 is made up of 15 amino acids. This CDR3 reads CAISESSRGNTEAFF. CDR3 sequence (DNA): TGTGCCATCAGTGAGTCGAGCAGGGGCAACACTGAAGCTTTCTTT.

Comments on this clone: This specimen includes other DNA sequences encoding the same CDR3. CDR3 sequence (DNA): TGCGCCAGCAGCCCCCGAGGGATTAGCACAGATACGCAGTATTTT. Residues: CASSPRGISTDTQYF. The chain couples TRBV4-1 to TRBJ2-3, with D maybe TRBD2 (5 bases). CDR1 and CDR2 from the germline V gene are MGHRA and YSYEKL. This CDR3 comprises 15 residues. Trimming removed 4 bases from V and 0 bases from J, with 11 bases in between.

As to this clone: Additional DNA sequences in this sample encode the identical CDR3. The V gene is TRBV5-1, the J gene TRBJ2-5, with D possibly matching TRBD1 (6 bases). Trimming shortened V by 3 bases and J by 3 bases, and 9 bases separated the two germline ends. This CDR3 is 13 amino acids long. CDR1 SGHRS and CDR2 YFSETQ come from the germline V gene. The CDR3 loop reads CASSSQGEETQYF. The CDR3 DNA sequence: TGCGCCAGCAGCTCACAGGGAGAAGAGACCCAGTACTTC. Combining the CDR3 with reference TRBV5-1 and TRBJ2-5 gives the whole variable domain KAGVTQTPRYLIKTRGQQVTLSCSPISGHRSVSWYQQTPGQGLQFLFEYFSETQRNKGNFPGRFSGRQFSNSRSEMNVSTLELGDSALYLCASSSQGEETQYFGPGTRLLVL.

The chain has TRBV19 and TRBJ2-7; D is perhaps TRBD1 (5 bases). Germline values: CDR1 LNHDA, CDR2 SQIVND (reference sequence). Trimming pared 8 bases from V and 0 bases from J, leaving 11 bases between. The length of the CDR3 is 13 residues. DNA of the CDR3: TGTGCCAGTGGTCGACAGTACTCCTACGAGCAGTACTTC. Translating gives CASGRQYSYEQYF.

This clone appeared a single time. The CDR3 here is CASRPGTDSYEQYF. In DNA, the CDR3 is TGTGCCAGCAGGCCCGGGACGGACTCCTACGAGCAGTACTTC. This chain links TRBV2 with TRBJ2-7; possibly TRBD1 or TRBD2 for D (5 bases each). Germline lookup yields CDR1 SNHLY and CDR2 FYNNEI. This CDR3 is 14 amino acids long. The V end lost 6 bases, the J end lost 0 bases, and 12 bases lay between the germline ends.

Written as DNA, the CDR3 is TGTGCCAGCAGCTTCGAACGGGTGGTCTCGTACGAGCAGTACTTC. Translating it yields CASSFERVVSYEQYF. The chain links TRBV7-8 to TRBJ2-7; D remains ambiguous. Germline-derived CDR1 and CDR2 are SGHVS and FQNEAQ. The germline V and J ends were trimmed by 3 bases and 4 bases, with 16 bases remaining between them. CDR3 length: 15 amino acids.

The chain recombines TRBV16 with TRBJ2-7; maybe TRBD1 (6 bases). Trimming pared 0 bases from V and 5 bases from J, leaving 32 bases between. The germline CDR1 and CDR2 sequences are KGHSY and FQNENV. The CDR3 has 21 amino acids. Written as DNA, the CDR3 is TGTGCCAGCAGCCAATCGATGGGCACAGGGATGGGGTTGGGGTCGCGGGACGAGCAGTACTTC. Its translation: CASSQSMGTGMGLGSRDEQYF.

The CDR3 spells CASSPRLASEAFF. The DNA for the CDR3 is TGTGCCAGCAGCCCCCGTCTGGCATCCGAAGCTTTCTTT. The chain links TRBV5-5 to TRBJ1-1; unclear D gene. The CDR3 contains 13 residues. Germline values: CDR1 SGHKS, CDR2 YYEKEE (reference sequence). The V gene lost 4 bases and the J gene lost 8 bases, with 15 bases spanning the gap.